The 24 T cell receptor beta chains in this list originate from one sample, sequenced in a study of T cell clonotyping in hematopoietic cell transplantation. Sample time point: recipient sample about 28 days before transplant, after cytoreduction. Repertoires were generated with immunoSEQ multiplex PCR, while TCRdb's copy carries only in-frame clones and drops some. The sample contains roughly 24,000 clones, roughly 88% of which appear only once. Sequenced material: peripheral blood mononuclear cells, taken before stem cell transplant. The receptors stem from a woman aged 55-70 years with acute myeloid leukemia. Some clones in this sample may be carry-over from other donors' samples.

This clone was detected only once. This rearrangement joins TRBV27 to TRBJ2-7, with 10 bases matching TRBD2. The length of the CDR3 is 16 residues. Germline values: CDR1 MNHEY, CDR2 SMNVEV (reference sequence). Germline trimming cut 0 bases from V and 6 bases from J; bases unmatched to any gene: 8. In nucleotides, the CDR3 is TGTGCCAGCAGTTTATCGAGGAGCGGGAGGGGATGCGAGCAGTACTTC. It is translated as CASSLSRSGRGCEQYF.

This clone has only one observation. J is TRBJ1-4 and V is TRBV19, with D possibly TRBD1 on 6 matching bases. Germline assignment: CDR1 LNHDA and CDR2 SQIVND (reference sequence). V lost 3 bases and J 5 bases, leaving 13 bases between the germline ends. The CDR3 is made up of 15 amino acids. This CDR3 reads CASSMSTGQNEKLFF. The CDR3 DNA reads TGTGCCAGTAGTATGTCGACAGGACAAAATGAAAAACTGTTTTTT. The entire variable domain, with the rest obtained from reference TRBV19 and TRBJ1-4, is as follows: DGGITQSPKYLFRKEGQNVTLSCEQNLNHDAMYWYRQDPGQGLRLIYYSQIVNDFQKGDIAEGYSVSREKKESFPLTVTSAQKNPTAFYLCASSMSTGQNEKLFFGSGTQLSVL.

The V gene is TRBV7-3, the J gene TRBJ2-5; a weak D match, TRBD1 (6 bases). Germline CDR1 SGHTA, CDR2 FQGTGA. Trimming took off 2 bases at V and 0 bases at J, with 7 bases between the two ends. This CDR3 has 14 amino acids. The CDR3 coding sequence is TGTGCCAGCAGCTTACAGGGGTACCAAGAGACCCAGTACTTC. The encoded protein is CASSLQGYQETQYF. Full variable domain (remainder filled in from reference TRBV7-3 and TRBJ2-5): GAGVSQTPSNKVTEKGKYVELRCDPISGHTALYWYRQSLGQGPEFLIYFQGTGAADDSGLPNDRFFAVRPEGSVSTLKIQRTERGDSAVYLCASSLQGYQETQYFGPGTRLLVL.

This clone is deemed medium-sized. The gene calls are TRBV19 and TRBJ2-5, with D possibly TRBD1 on 5 matching bases. Trimming pared 5 bases from V and 5 bases from J, leaving 12 bases between. Germline CDR1 and CDR2: LNHDA and SQIVND (reference sequence). The CDR3 sequence is 13 residues long. CDR3 DNA sequence: TGTGCCAGTAGTCTAGGGGAAGGGGAGACCCAGTACTTC. Encoded protein: CASSLGEGETQYF.

This CDR3 reads CASAQGTYGYTF. CDR3 DNA: TGTGCCAGCGCACAGGGAACCTATGGCTACACCTTC. The chain combines TRBV7-9 with TRBJ1-2; D is possibly TRBD1 (6 bases). This CDR3 is built from 12 residues. V lost 8 bases, J lost 4 bases, and 11 bases lay in between. Per germline, CDR1 SEHNR and CDR2 FQNEAQ (reference sequence).

This clone was seen a handful of times. V is TRBV27 and J is TRBJ1-5; possibly TRBD1 for D (5 bases). The V gene's germline CDR1 is MNHEY and CDR2 SMNVEV (reference sequence). V was trimmed by 0 bases and J by 6 bases, leaving 9 bases between them. The CDR3 is 14 residues long. The CDR3 loop is CASSLSGDGQPQHF. The CDR3 nucleotides are TGTGCCAGCAGTTTATCAGGGGACGGTCAGCCCCAGCATTTT.

The rearrangement links TRBV5-1 to TRBJ2-6; D remains ambiguous. Trimming pared 4 bases from V and 0 bases from J, leaving 8 bases between. Germline CDR1 and CDR2: SGHRS and YFSETQ. The CDR3 loop spans 15 amino acids. CDR3 residues: CASSGDPSGANVLTF. The CDR3 nucleotides are TGCGCCAGCAGCGGAGACCCCTCTGGGGCCAACGTCCTGACTTTC.

The chain uses TRBV6-6 and TRBJ2-7; 7 bases map to TRBD1. The CDR3 totals 15 residues. V lost 6 bases, J lost 4 bases, and 12 bases stayed unmatched. Germline V gene data show CDR1 as MNHNY and CDR2 as SVGAGI (reference sequence). The CDR3 DNA reads as TGTGCCAGCAGCTCTCCTCGACAGGGAACTTACGAGCAGTACTTC. As protein: CASSSPRQGTYEQYF.

This chain joins TRBV7-2 and TRBJ2-2; no clear D gene. The CDR3 covers 12 residues. The germline V gene has CDR1 SGHTA and CDR2 FQGNSA. V was shortened by 7 bases and J by 1 base, with 4 bases between the two germline ends. The CDR3 here is CASNRNTGELFF. In DNA form, the CDR3 reads TGTGCCAGCAACCGGAACACCGGGGAGCTGTTTTTT. Full variable domain (remainder filled in from reference TRBV7-2 and TRBJ2-2): GAGVSQSPSNKVTEKGKDVELRCDPISGHTALYWYRQSLGQGLEFLIYFQGNSAPDKSGLPSDRFSAERTGGSVSTLTIQRTQQEDSAVYLCASNRNTGELFFGEGSRLTVL.

The V call is TRBV7-8, the J call TRBJ2-1; 13 bases line up with TRBD2. The CDR3 consists of 16 residues. CDR1 SGHVS and CDR2 FQNEAQ come from the germline V gene. J gave up 5 bases and V 2 bases, and 3 bases lay outside the gene matches. The CDR3 DNA reads as TGTGCCAGCAGCTTATCGGGACTAGCGGGACACAATGAGCAGTTCTTC. It encodes CASSLSGLAGHNEQFF.

The chain links TRBV6-5 to TRBJ2-1, with no clear D. V dropped 6 bases and J dropped 0 bases, with 9 bases sitting between them. Germline CDR1 MNHEY, CDR2 SVGAGI. The CDR3 extends over 14 amino acids. The CDR3 nucleotides are TGTGCCAGCAGCGAAGAGAGCTCCTACAATGAGCAGTTCTTC. Translation: CASSEESSYNEQFF.

DNA for the CDR3: TGCAGTGCCGCGAGGACGAGTGAAGCTTTCTTT. Translation: CSAARTSEAFF. The rearrangement links TRBV20-1 to TRBJ1-1, with D unclear. Trimming removed 6 bases at V and 7 bases at J, with 12 bases between. This CDR3 spans 11 amino acids. The germline CDR1 and CDR2 sequences are DFQATT and SNEGSKA (reference sequence).

The chain uses TRBV27 and TRBJ2-7, with D possibly being TRBD2 (5 bases). V was trimmed by 10 bases and J by 1 base, leaving 14 bases between them. The length of the CDR3 is 13 residues. CDR1 MNHEY and CDR2 SMNVEV come from the germline V gene (reference sequence). CDR3 sequence reads: CATAPGLSYEQYF. The DNA of the CDR3 is TGTGCCACAGCGCCCGGACTTTCCTACGAGCAGTACTTC.

This clone occurred once. The chain uses TRBV5-4 and TRBJ2-1; D gene uncertain. This CDR3 is built from 13 residues. With 3 bases removed from V and 6 bases from J, the gap between germline ends came to 10 bases. Germline CDR1 reads SGHNT; CDR2 reads YYREEE (reference sequence). The CDR3 loop is CASSYTVVNEQFF. Here the CDR3 DNA reads TGTGCCAGCAGCTACACAGTGGTCAATGAGCAGTTCTTC.

The chain combines TRBV7-2 with TRBJ2-2, with TRBD2 as a possible D gene (5 bases). With 5 bases removed from V and 4 bases from J, the gap between germline ends came to 11 bases. The germline gives CDR1 SGHTA, CDR2 FQGNSA. This CDR3 comprises 14 residues. The CDR3 nucleotides read TGTGCCAGCAGCGAGGGAGCGGCCACCGGGGAGCTGTTTTTT. Its protein product is CASSEGAATGELFF.

This clone was seen a single time. The gene calls are TRBV9 and TRBJ1-2, with D possibly being TRBD1 (5 bases). Germline V gene data show CDR1 as SGDLS and CDR2 as YYNGEE. The CDR3 is 17 residues long. Trimming left V 4 bases short and J 0 bases short, with 19 bases between. CDR3 protein: CASSKTSQGVANYGYTF. CDR3 nucleotides: TGTGCCAGCAGCAAGACATCGCAGGGAGTTGCTAACTATGGCTACACCTTC.

The chain links TRBV28 to TRBJ2-3, with D unclear. This CDR3 has 13 amino acids. CDR1 and CDR2 from the germline V gene are MDHEN and SYDVKM. V lost 2 bases and J lost 0, with 3 bases in between. CDR3 nucleotides: TGTGCCAGCAGTTTAGACAGCACAGATACGCAGTATTTT. Translated, it gives CASSLDSTDTQYF.

The chain joins TRBV2 to TRBJ2-2, with 13 bases aligning to TRBD2. This CDR3 region has 15 residues. J gave up 7 bases and V 6 bases, and 5 bases lay outside the gene matches. Germline CDR1 reads SNHLY; CDR2 reads FYNNEI. CDR3 bases: TGTGCCAGCAGCTCAACTAGCGGGGGGGTCGGGGAGCTGTTTTTT. Protein: CASSSTSGGVGELFF.

This clone showed up just a few times. The chain employs TRBV7-2 and TRBJ2-7; 7 bases are shared with TRBD2. Per the germline V gene, CDR1 is SGHTA and CDR2 is FQGNSA. V shed 4 bases, J shed 1 base, and the junction held 10 bases outside the gene matches. The CDR3 runs 16 residues. The CDR3 is CASSYSSGTNSYEQYF. CDR3 nucleotides: TGTGCCAGCAGCTACTCTTCCGGGACTAATTCCTACGAGCAGTACTTC. The variable domain in full, with the rest retrieved from reference TRBV7-2 and TRBJ2-7, is GAGVSQSPSNKVTEKGKDVELRCDPISGHTALYWYRQSLGQGLEFLIYFQGNSAPDKSGLPSDRFSAERTGGSVSTLTIQRTQQEDSAVYLCASSYSSGTNSYEQYFGPGTRLTVT.

V is TRBV7-2 and J is TRBJ1-6, with D possibly matching TRBD1 (5 bases). V dropped 1 base and J dropped 7 bases, with 11 bases sitting between them. The CDR3 runs to 15 residues. Germline-derived CDR1 and CDR2 are SGHTA and FQGNSA. CDR3 DNA sequence: TGTGCCAGCAGCTTAGTAAGGGGCCACAATTCACCCCTCCACTTT. Translation gives CASSLVRGHNSPLHF.

The gene calls are TRBV7-2 and TRBJ2-1; 7 bases map to TRBD2. V lost 5 bases, J lost 1 base, and 8 bases stayed unmatched. CDR1 SGHTA and CDR2 FQGNSA come from the germline V gene. The CDR3 runs to 16 residues. Here the CDR3 reads CASSANGGRSYNEQFF. DNA for the CDR3: TGTGCCAGCAGCGCCAATGGCGGGAGATCCTACAATGAGCAGTTCTTC.

The chain couples TRBV4-1 to TRBJ1-1; D remains ambiguous. V was cut by 8 bases and J by 3 bases, with 13 bases left in between. This CDR3 contains 13 residues. Germline V gene data show CDR1 as MGHRA and CDR2 as YSYEKL. CDR3 protein: CASDRVMDTEAFF. In DNA, the CDR3 is TGCGCCAGCGACCGGGTGATGGACACTGAAGCTTTCTTT.

The chain couples TRBV10-3 to TRBJ1-1; TRBD1 might be the D (6 bases). V dropped 10 bases and J dropped 4 bases, with 16 bases sitting between them. The CDR3 has 13 residues. CDR1 and CDR2 (germline): ENHRY, SYGVKD. Here the CDR3 reads CATATGKATEAFF. As DNA, the CDR3 is TGTGCCACCGCAACAGGGAAGGCCACTGAAGCTTTCTTT.

This sequence joins TRBV5-1 and TRBJ1-2, with no clear D. V dropped 0 bases and J dropped 7 bases, with 16 bases sitting between them. CDR3 size: 15 residues. Germline CDR1 reads SGHRS; CDR2 reads YFSETQ. For the CDR3, the DNA is TGCGCCAGCAGCTTGGACGGGTGGGCAGGCCGTGGCTACACCTTC. Its protein product is CASSLDGWAGRGYTF. The whole variable domain, remainder taken from reference TRBV5-1 and TRBJ1-2, is KAGVTQTPRYLIKTRGQQVTLSCSPISGHRSVSWYQQTPGQGLQFLFEYFSETQRNKGNFPGRFSGRQFSNSRSEMNVSTLELGDSALYLCASSLDGWAGRGYTFGSGTRLTVV.